This T cell receptor (beta chain) was captured by sequencing in a study of OX40 agonist ivuxolimab in advanced cancers. Study information: Cohort: approximately 83% men, mean age approximately 66, aged about 20 to 85.

V was pared by 10 bases and J by 5 bases, with 24 bases between. The CDR3 consists of 17 residues. Germline CDR1 and CDR2: LNHDA and SQIVND (reference sequence). Assay: immunoSEQ multiplex PCR; the TCRdb copy retains only in-frame clones and omits some. The sample holds 77,000 or so clones, approximately 86% seen once. This clone showed up just a few times. Its antigen is not known. Study results and caveats: More expanded clones were seen, on average, in CD8+ T cells than in CD4+.

The cohort excluded patients with autoimmune disease history or systemic immunosuppression. The source was CD4+ or CD8+ T cells sorted from blood, collected in a trial of the OX40 agonist ivuxolimab. The clonotype originates from an adult with an advanced solid tumor such as melanoma, head and neck, liver or kidney cancer. The J gene is TRBJ1-6, the V gene TRBV19, with a weak D call TRBD1 (5 bases). CDR3 amino acids: CATSQEHFRVDNSPLHF. CDR3 DNA: TGTGCCACCTCACAGGAGCATTTTAGAGTGGATAATTCACCCCTCCACTTT.